This T cell receptor (beta chain) was captured in a study of T-cell memory formation after mild COVID-19. Study-level points and caveats: Chiefly within CM and EM were the contracting CD4+ clones; CD8+ ones were within EMRA.

Sample barcodes and UMIs were carried by the TCR alpha and TCR beta cDNA libraries that 5'RACE generated with constant-segment primers. TCRdb called the 5' RACE reads again in MiXCR, with one record for every CDR3 protein. The profile shows 150,000 to 200,000 distinct CDR3 sequences, approximately 17% of them singletons. This clonotype was detected only a few times. Its specificity is unknown. The sequenced sample was PBMCs or a T cell subset sorted from them (not recorded which). This receptor was taken from a man between 18 and 35 years old who had mild COVID-19 (a few samples of this study predate the infection). Cell type and time point are not known.

DNA for the CDR3: TGTGCCAGCAGTAACGACAGGGGACCCAATCTCTCTAACTATGGCTACACCTTC. This codes for CASSNDRGPNLSNYGYTF. V and J are TRBV6-5 and TRBJ1-2; 8 bases map to TRBD1. V lost 5 bases, J lost 0 bases, and 14 bases stayed unmatched. Germline V CDR1 and CDR2: MNHEY, SVGAGI. The CDR3 sequence is 18 residues long.